This T cell receptor beta chain was profiled in a study of blood T cell repertoires in COVID-19. Which cohort a participant joined came from the clinical history participants gave. In the study's own analysis: Cell counts per sample came from amplifying reference gene primers. Using immunoSEQ multiplex PCR, the repertoire was profiled, and TCRdb retains in-frame clones only, with some absent. The V and J calls and clone size are taken from that table; D and trimming were inferred from the DNA. Among 200,000 to 250,000 clones, 82% were seen once, and the ten largest hold 3% to 4%. The V gene lost 4 bases and the J gene lost 1 base, with 12 bases spanning the gap. Germline V gene sequence: CDR1 SGHDN, CDR2 FVKESK. The CDR3 covers 15 residues.

The sequence derives from a woman aged 55-69 years who had recovered from COVID-19. The sequenced sample was PBMCs or T cells enriched from blood (not recorded which). The chain joins TRBV14 to TRBJ2-3; weak D call: TRBD2 (6 bases). The CDR3 is CASSPPGLGTDTQYF. CDR3 DNA: TGTGCCAGCAGCCCCCCGGGACTGGGCACAGATACGCAGTATTTT.